These T cell receptor beta chains were read from a single sample in a study of T-cell memory formation after mild COVID-19. MiXCR, run by TCRdb on the 5' RACE reads, gives a single entry per CDR3 protein. The data contain around 300,000 distinct CDR3 sequences, 14% of them singletons. Source material: PBMCs or a T cell subset sorted from them (not recorded which). These receptors came from a man aged 18 to 30 who had mild COVID-19 (a few samples of this study predate the infection). Cell type and time point are not known. Both conserved end residues are part of each CDR3. A D gene is named only where the DNA matches it firmly. Size tells how often a clone was seen (once, few, many) or the class of an expanded clone, and some rows leave it out.

v_call: TRBV7-2
j_call: TRBJ1-4
clone_size: many
d_call: .
cdr3_aa: CASSSEPTGTSLCENEKLFF
cdr3_nt: TGTGCCAGCAGCTCCGAGCCGACCGGGACAAGCCTCTGTGAAAATGAAAAACTGTTTTTT

v_call: TRBV5-1
j_call: TRBJ2-2
clone_size: many
d_call: TRBD1
cdr3_aa: CASSLTTGGVGELFF
cdr3_nt: TGCGCCAGCAGCTTGACTACAGGGGGCGTCGGGGAGCTGTTTTTT

v_call: TRBV5-1
j_call: TRBJ1-1
clone_size: .
d_call: .
cdr3_aa: CASSAQALFEAFF
cdr3_nt: TGCGCCAGCAGCGCTCAGGCCCTCTTTGAAGCTTTCTTT

v_call: TRBV28
j_call: TRBJ1-4
clone_size: .
d_call: TRBD1
cdr3_aa: CASSGTGEKLFF
cdr3_nt: TGTGCCAGCAGTGGGACAGGGGAAAAACTGTTTTTT

v_call: TRBV15
j_call: TRBJ2-4
clone_size: few
d_call: TRBD2
cdr3_aa: CATSRVASGKNIQYF
cdr3_nt: TGTGCCACCAGCAGAGTGGCTAGCGGGAAAAACATTCAGTACTTC

v_call: TRBV5-1
j_call: TRBJ2-1
clone_size: .
d_call: .
cdr3_aa: CASSLWQGGRNEQFF
cdr3_nt: TGCGCCAGCAGCTTGTGGCAGGGAGGAAGAAATGAGCAGTTCTTC

v_call: TRBV21-1
j_call: TRBJ2-2
clone_size: .
d_call: .
cdr3_aa: CASSDSGQGAAGELFF
cdr3_nt: TGTGCCAGCAGCGACTCGGGACAGGGGGCTGCCGGGGAGCTGTTTTTT

v_call: TRBV20-1
j_call: TRBJ2-3
clone_size: few
d_call: TRBD2
cdr3_aa: CSARSLGLADVTDTQYF
cdr3_nt: TGCAGTGCTAGATCTCTGGGACTAGCGGACGTCACAGATACGCAGTATTTT

v_call: TRBV10-3
j_call: TRBJ2-2
clone_size: .
d_call: TRBD1
cdr3_aa: CAISEPGTGGPGELFF
cdr3_nt: TGTGCCATCAGTGAGCCTGGGACAGGGGGCCCCGGGGAGCTGTTTTTT

v_call: TRBV5-1
j_call: TRBJ2-4
clone_size: .
d_call: TRBD1
cdr3_aa: CASSPDRRNGNIQYF
cdr3_nt: TGCGCCAGCAGCCCGGACAGGAGAAATGGAAACATTCAGTACTTC

v_call: TRBV7-2
j_call: TRBJ1-2
clone_size: few
d_call: .
cdr3_aa: CASSGNQVRTSNYGYTF
cdr3_nt: TGTGCCAGCAGCGGAAACCAAGTCCGGACCTCTAACTATGGCTACACCTTC

v_call: TRBV6-5
j_call: TRBJ1-5
clone_size: .
d_call: TRBD1
cdr3_aa: CASRRRDRGDQPQHF
cdr3_nt: TGTGCCAGCAGACGTCGGGACAGGGGTGATCAGCCCCAGCATTTT

v_call: TRBV7-2
j_call: TRBJ2-1
clone_size: few
d_call: TRBD2
cdr3_aa: CASSSWGISGGYSYNEQFF
cdr3_nt: TGTGCCAGCAGCTCATGGGGTATTAGCGGGGGATACTCCTACAATGAGCAGTTCTTC

v_call: TRBV18
j_call: TRBJ1-2
clone_size: .
d_call: .
cdr3_aa: CASSLTHGYTF
cdr3_nt: TGTGCCAGCTCACTAACACATGGCTACACCTTC

v_call: TRBV9
j_call: TRBJ2-3
clone_size: many
d_call: TRBD1
cdr3_aa: CASSVGQGTDTQYF
cdr3_nt: TGTGCCAGCAGCGTGGGACAGGGTACAGATACGCAGTATTTT

v_call: TRBV4-1
j_call: TRBJ2-7
clone_size: few
d_call: .
cdr3_aa: CASSPHPRDGSYEQYF
cdr3_nt: TGCGCCAGCAGCCCCCATCCTCGGGACGGCTCCTACGAGCAGTACTTC

v_call: TRBV7-2
j_call: TRBJ1-1
clone_size: .
d_call: .
cdr3_aa: CASSPRGRAEAFF
cdr3_nt: TGTGCCAGCAGCCCACGGGGTCGCGCTGAAGCTTTCTTT

v_call: TRBV7-6
j_call: TRBJ2-1
clone_size: few
d_call: TRBD2
cdr3_aa: CASSELAGALGEQFF
cdr3_nt: TGTGCCAGCAGCGAACTAGCGGGGGCGCTAGGTGAGCAGTTCTTC

v_call: TRBV2
j_call: TRBJ1-1
clone_size: few
d_call: .
cdr3_aa: CASSEGVGPTEAFF
cdr3_nt: TGTGCCAGCAGTGAAGGTGTGGGGCCCACTGAAGCTTTCTTT

v_call: TRBV3-1
j_call: TRBJ1-1
clone_size: many
d_call: .
cdr3_aa: CASSQRSEAFF
cdr3_nt: TGTGCCAGCAGCCAAAGGAGTGAAGCTTTCTTT

v_call: TRBV12-3/TRBV12-4
j_call: TRBJ2-3
clone_size: many
d_call: .
cdr3_aa: CASSFARTDTQYF
cdr3_nt: TGTGCCAGCAGTTTTGCCAGGACAGATACGCAGTATTTT

v_call: TRBV7-9
j_call: TRBJ2-6
clone_size: few
d_call: .
cdr3_aa: CASSSRRSSGANVLTF
cdr3_nt: TGTGCCAGCAGCTCTAGGAGGAGCTCTGGGGCCAACGTCCTGACTTTC

v_call: TRBV4-2
j_call: TRBJ1-4
clone_size: .
d_call: .
cdr3_aa: CASSQDGGRRANEKLFF
cdr3_nt: TGTGCCAGCAGCCAAGATGGGGGGCGGCGGGCTAATGAAAAACTGTTTTTT

v_call: TRBV7-3
j_call: TRBJ2-1
clone_size: .
d_call: .
cdr3_aa: CASSSQVGLDNEQFF
cdr3_nt: TGTGCCAGCAGCTCGCAGGTGGGTCTCGACAATGAGCAGTTCTTC

v_call: TRBV20-1
j_call: TRBJ2-1
clone_size: .
d_call: .
cdr3_aa: CSAPEIHYNEQFF
cdr3_nt: TGCAGTGCCCCGGAAATCCACTACAATGAGCAGTTCTTC

v_call: TRBV5-1
j_call: TRBJ2-5
clone_size: .
d_call: .
cdr3_aa: CASSLGQMGTQYF
cdr3_nt: TGCGCCAGCAGCTTGGGGCAGATGGGGACCCAGTACTTC

v_call: TRBV5-1
j_call: TRBJ1-6
clone_size: few
d_call: .
cdr3_aa: CASSLASGGSLSTLHF
cdr3_nt: TGCGCCAGCAGCTTGGCCTCGGGGGGCTCCCTCTCGACCCTCCACTTT

v_call: TRBV27
j_call: TRBJ2-7
clone_size: many
d_call: TRBD1
cdr3_aa: CASSPRTGYYEQYF
cdr3_nt: TGTGCCAGCAGTCCGAGGACAGGGTACTACGAGCAGTACTTC

v_call: TRBV5-1
j_call: TRBJ2-3
clone_size: few
d_call: .
cdr3_aa: CASRASFADTQYF
cdr3_nt: TGCGCCAGCAGGGCTAGCTTTGCAGATACGCAGTATTTT

v_call: TRBV6-5
j_call: TRBJ2-7
clone_size: .
d_call: TRBD2
cdr3_aa: CASRAGTSGDFSYEQYF
cdr3_nt: TGTGCCAGCAGGGCCGGGACTAGCGGGGACTTCTCCTACGAGCAGTACTTC

v_call: TRBV28
j_call: TRBJ1-6
clone_size: few
d_call: .
cdr3_aa: CASSRAGFAALHF
cdr3_nt: TGTGCCAGCAGCCGGGCAGGATTCGCCGCCCTCCACTTT

v_call: TRBV5-5
j_call: TRBJ1-2
clone_size: .
d_call: .
cdr3_aa: CASSLRGDYYGYTF
cdr3_nt: TGTGCCAGCAGCTTGCGAGGAGATTACTATGGCTACACCTTC

v_call: TRBV11-3
j_call: TRBJ1-1
clone_size: .
d_call: .
cdr3_aa: CASSRIPSEAFF
cdr3_nt: TGTGCCAGCAGCCGAATCCCCTCTGAAGCTTTCTTT

v_call: TRBV6-1
j_call: TRBJ2-1
clone_size: .
d_call: TRBD2
cdr3_aa: CASNPAGFGEQFF
cdr3_nt: TGTGCCAGCAATCCAGCGGGGTTCGGTGAGCAGTTCTTC

v_call: TRBV20-1
j_call: TRBJ1-1
clone_size: .
d_call: .
cdr3_aa: CSAEWTVNTEAFF
cdr3_nt: TGCAGTGCTGAGTGGACGGTGAACACTGAAGCTTTCTTT

v_call: TRBV30
j_call: TRBJ2-3
clone_size: few
d_call: TRBD1
cdr3_aa: CAWSHGTANTDTQYF
cdr3_nt: TGTGCCTGGAGTCACGGGACAGCTAACACAGATACGCAGTATTTT

v_call: TRBV9
j_call: TRBJ1-2
clone_size: many
d_call: TRBD1
cdr3_aa: CASSATGEVGYTF
cdr3_nt: TGTGCCAGCAGCGCTACAGGGGAGGTTGGCTACACCTTC

v_call: TRBV7-2
j_call: TRBJ1-1
clone_size: few
d_call: TRBD1
cdr3_aa: CASSRDRGLTEAFF
cdr3_nt: TGTGCCAGCAGCCGAGACAGGGGGCTGACTGAAGCTTTCTTT

v_call: TRBV4-1
j_call: TRBJ2-7
clone_size: .
d_call: TRBD2
cdr3_aa: CASSHREGYEQYF
cdr3_nt: TGCGCCAGCAGCCACCGGGAGGGGTACGAGCAGTACTTC

v_call: TRBV20-1
j_call: TRBJ1-5
clone_size: .
d_call: .
cdr3_aa: CSAPPGENQPQHF
cdr3_nt: TGCAGTGCTCCGCCAGGAGAGAATCAGCCCCAGCATTTT

v_call: TRBV30
j_call: TRBJ2-3
clone_size: many
d_call: .
cdr3_aa: CAWNRADTQYF
cdr3_nt: TGTGCCTGGAACAGGGCGGATACGCAGTATTTT

v_call: TRBV7-9
j_call: TRBJ2-3
clone_size: many
d_call: .
cdr3_aa: CASSPAGGSRTDTQYF
cdr3_nt: TGTGCCAGCAGCCCGGCGGGTGGGTCCCGCACAGATACGCAGTATTTT